These T cell receptor beta chains were read from a single sample in a study of T cell changes during pregnancy in multiple sclerosis. The assay was immunoSEQ multiplex PCR, and TCRdb's table has in-frame clones only and misses some. The data contain about 73,000 clones, roughly nine tenths of them seen just once; the ten biggest clones take up roughly 9.5%. The sample was peripheral blood, taken after pregnancy. Receptors originate from a female donor in good health, enrolled as a control in a pregnancy study. Each CDR3 is given with its conserved first and last residue. The D gene is left open where the match is weak. Expanded clones are given a class, and other clones once, few, many or no size at all.

V	D	size	J	DNA	CDR3
TRBV27	TRBD1	-	TRBJ1-2	TGTGCCAGCAGTTCCAGGGGGCTTTATGGCTACACCTTC	CASSSRGLYGYTF
TRBV6-5	TRBD1	-	TRBJ2-7	TGTGCCAGCAGTCCATACGGGACAGGGATATACGAGCAGTACTTC	CASSPYGTGIYEQYF
TRBV4-3	TRBD1	-	TRBJ1-6	TGCGCCAGCAGCCAATTGGAGGGACAGGGAGCTTCACCCCTCCACTTT	CASSQLEGQGASPLHF
TRBV2	-	many	TRBJ2-7	TGTGCCAGCTTACGGGGGATAAGCTCCTACGAGCAGTACTTC	CASLRGISSYEQYF
TRBV5-1	TRBD1	-	TRBJ2-5	TGCGCCAGCAGCTTGGGTGAGGGGGCTTACGGGGAGACCCAGTACTTC	CASSLGEGAYGETQYF
TRBV5-4	TRBD1	-	TRBJ1-2	TGTGCCAGCAGGACGGACAGGGAGGGCTATGATGGCTACACCTTC	CASRTDREGYDGYTF
TRBV6-5	TRBD1	-	TRBJ1-1	TGTGCCAGCAGGGGGAGTGGACAGGGGGCCACTGAAGCTTTCTTT	CASRGSGQGATEAFF
TRBV21-1	-	-	TRBJ1-2	TGTGCCAGCAGCACAGGGTATCACTATGGCTACACCTTC	CASSTGYHYGYTF
TRBV18	-	-	TRBJ1-1	TGTGCCAGCTCATACGACAGGTTGAACACTGAAGCTTTCTTT	CASSYDRLNTEAFF
TRBV9	TRBD2	-	TRBJ2-5	TGTGCCAGCAGCATCGAGGGACTAGCGGGGGGTCAAGAGACCCAGTACTTC	CASSIEGLAGGQETQYF
TRBV30	TRBD1	-	TRBJ1-2	TGTGCCTGGGGCTATCACGACAGGGGGAGCTACACCTTC	CAWGYHDRGSYTF
TRBV30	-	-	TRBJ2-7	TGTGCCTGGAGTGTAGGGAGAACCTACGAGCAGTACTTC	CAWSVGRTYEQYF
TRBV5-8	TRBD2	-	TRBJ2-5	TGTGCCAGCAGCTTGTCTAGCGGGAGTCATCCACGGCAAGAGACCCAGTACTTC	CASSLSSGSHPRQETQYF
TRBV28	TRBD2	-	TRBJ2-1	TGTGCCAGCGCCCCGGCTAGCGGGAGACGCGACAATGAGCAGTTCTTC	CASAPASGRRDNEQFF
TRBV2	-	-	TRBJ2-7	TGTGCCAGCAGTTGGGACACCTCCTACGAGCAGTACTTC	CASSWDTSYEQYF
TRBV4-3	-	-	TRBJ1-2	TGCGCCAGCAGCCAAGAGGGTTCGTTGGGACACAGTTATGGCTACACCTTC	CASSQEGSLGHSYGYTF
TRBV5-4	TRBD1	-	TRBJ2-2	TGTGCCAGCAGCATGACAGGGTCTGGGCCCGGGGAGCTGTTTTTT	CASSMTGSGPGELFF
TRBV19	-	-	TRBJ1-5	TGTGCCAGTAGTCCCCCGCGGGGGGAAGGTCAGCCCCAGCATTTT	CASSPPRGEGQPQHF
TRBV7-9	-	-	TRBJ1-2	TGTGCCAGCAGCCCGGAGGGATATGGCTACACCTTC	CASSPEGYGYTF
TRBV2	-	-	TRBJ1-2	TGTGCCAGCAGTGACCGGGGTAACTATGGCTACACCTTC	CASSDRGNYGYTF
TRBV5-4	TRBD2	-	TRBJ2-1	TGTGCCAGCAGCTTGGTTGCGGGAGTGGGGTACAATGAGCAGTTCTTC	CASSLVAGVGYNEQFF
TRBV11-3	-	-	TRBJ1-6	TGTGCCAGCAGCTACCCCCGTGAGGGGAGGAATTCACCCCTCCACTTT	CASSYPREGRNSPLHF
TRBV5-1	TRBD2	once	TRBJ2-7	TGCGCCAGCAGCCGGGGACTAGAGGACGAGCAGTACTTC	CASSRGLEDEQYF
TRBV19	TRBD1	few	TRBJ1-6	TGTGCCAGTACGGACAGGGGTGGTTCACCCCTCCACTTT	CASTDRGGSPLHF
TRBV9	-	-	TRBJ1-3	TGTGCCAGCAGCGCGGGAGACACCATATATTTT	CASSAGDTIYF
TRBV14	-	-	TRBJ2-3	TGTGCCAGCAGCCATCCCGATAGAAATTCAGATACGCAGTATTTT	CASSHPDRNSDTQYF
TRBV20-1	-	once	TRBJ2-7	TGCAGTGCAAGGGAGGTAGACGAGCAGTACTTC	CSAREVDEQYF
TRBV30	TRBD1	-	TRBJ1-2	TGTGCCTGGAGTTCTGGGACAGGGCATGGCTACACCTTC	CAWSSGTGHGYTF
TRBV6-5	-	-	TRBJ2-1	TGTGCCACGAGGGTATACAATGAGCAGTTCTTC	CATRVYNEQFF
TRBV20-1	TRBD1	-	TRBJ2-7	TGCAGTGCGAGACAGGGCTACGAGCAGTACTTC	CSARQGYEQYF
TRBV28	TRBD2	-	TRBJ2-1	TGTGCCAGCGGGACTAGCGGGAGTATCACCTACAATGAGCAGTTCTTC	CASGTSGSITYNEQFF
TRBV4-2	-	medium-sized	TRBJ2-1	TGTGCCAGCAGCCAAGTCCCTAGCGAACACAATGAGCAGTTCTTC	CASSQVPSEHNEQFF
TRBV29-1	-	-	TRBJ1-1	TGCAGCGTTAGCCTCAACACTGAAGCTTTCTTT	CSVSLNTEAFF
TRBV5-1	-	-	TRBJ2-3	TGCGCCAGCAGCCCTGCTAGCAGTTCTAGCACAGATACGCAGTATTTT	CASSPASSSSTDTQYF
TRBV29-1	TRBD2	-	TRBJ2-5	TGCAGCGTTGTGGGAGGGGCGGGGGAGACCCAGTACTTC	CSVVGGAGETQYF
TRBV7-9	-	-	TRBJ1-6	TGTGCCAGCAGCTTCAACCGGGGACTCAGGGTGAATTCACCCCTCCACTTT	CASSFNRGLRVNSPLHF
TRBV5-1	-	-	TRBJ2-5	TGCGCCAGCAGCTTCGTCAGCCAAGAGACCCAGTACTTC	CASSFVSQETQYF
TRBV13	TRBD1	-	TRBJ1-1	TGTGCCAGCAGCGGCGACAGGGGGGGGAACACTGAGGCTTTCTTT	CASSGDRGGNTEAFF
TRBV7-6	-	-	TRBJ1-5	TGTGCCAGCAGCTTAAGTATAGATAGCAATCAGCCCCAGCATTTT	CASSLSIDSNQPQHF
TRBV29-1	-	-	TRBJ1-5	TGCAGCGTCCAAGGGGGGGTCAATCAGCCCCAGCATTTT	CSVQGGVNQPQHF
TRBV9	TRBD2	-	TRBJ2-7	TGTGCCAGCAGCGTAGGGGGGACTAGCGGGAGGGACTACGAGCAGTACTTC	CASSVGGTSGRDYEQYF
TRBV19	-	-	TRBJ1-2	TGTGCCAGTAGTATAGACGATCGGGCAGGGCTTGGCTACACCTTC	CASSIDDRAGLGYTF
TRBV7-2	TRBD2	once	TRBJ2-5	TGTGCCAGCAGCTTCCAAGGACTAGCGGGGCAAGAGACCCAGTACTTC	CASSFQGLAGQETQYF